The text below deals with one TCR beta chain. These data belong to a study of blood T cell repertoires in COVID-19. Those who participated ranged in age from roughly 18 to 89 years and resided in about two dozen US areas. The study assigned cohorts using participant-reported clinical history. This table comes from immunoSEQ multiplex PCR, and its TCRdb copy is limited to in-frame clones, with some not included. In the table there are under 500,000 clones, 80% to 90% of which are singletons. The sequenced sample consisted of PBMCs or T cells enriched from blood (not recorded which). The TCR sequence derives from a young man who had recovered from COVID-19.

CDR3 DNA: TGTGCCAGCGGCACCGGGACAGGGGGCGACGAGCAGTACTTC. It yields the protein CASGTGTGGDEQYF. The V and J genes are TRBV18 and TRBJ2-7, with TRBD1 matching 12 bases. Trimming cost V 8 bases and J 5 bases; bases outside gene matches: 7. Germline assignment: CDR1 KGHSH and CDR2 LQKENI. The CDR3 has 14 residues.